These T cell receptor beta chains were read from a single sample in a study of cytomegalovirus exposure and HLA in healthy donors. Assay used: immunoSEQ multiplex PCR; TCRdb lists only in-frame clones, some missing. The sample lists about 190,000 clones; about four fifths were seen once. The source material was PBMCs. All receptors derive from a woman younger than 45 in good health and CMV-seropositive. CDR3s include the opening cysteine and the closing phenylalanine or tryptophan. The D gene is left open where the match is weak. Clone size is shown for a subset of rows, as once, few, many or a class of expanded clone.

d_call	j_call	clone_size	v_call	cdr3_aa	cdr3_nt
NA	TRBJ2-7	NA	TRBV5-5	CASSLDPPYEQYF	TGTGCCAGCAGCTTGGATCCTCCCTACGAGCAGTACTTC
NA	TRBJ2-2	once	TRBV27	CASSFSGGGTGNTGELFF	TGTGCCAGCAGTTTTAGTGGGGGAGGTACAGGGAACACCGGGGAGCTGTTTTTT
TRBD1	TRBJ2-5	NA	TRBV4-3	CASSQGHRGVSGETQYF	TGCGCCAGCAGCCAAGGCCACAGGGGCGTATCGGGAGAGACCCAGTACTTC
TRBD2	TRBJ2-5	NA	TRBV5-1	CASSLGSGGVGETQYF	TGCGCCAGCAGCTTGGGCAGCGGGGGAGTCGGAGAGACCCAGTACTTC
NA	TRBJ2-6	NA	TRBV4-3	CASSQDLISGANVLTF	TGCGCCAGCAGCCAAGATCTAATCTCTGGGGCCAACGTCCTGACTTTC
NA	TRBJ2-7	NA	TRBV28	CASSIGGYEQYF	TGTGCCAGCAGCATAGGGGGATACGAGCAGTACTTC
NA	TRBJ2-2	once	TRBV7-6	CASSPIPGQNTGELFF	TGTGCCAGCAGCCCAATCCCGGGACAAAACACCGGGGAGCTGTTTTTT
NA	TRBJ2-7	once	TRBV27	CASSRRDSNYEQYF	TGTGCCAGCAGTCGCCGGGACTCAAACTACGAGCAGTACTTC
TRBD1	TRBJ1-3	once	TRBV11-2	CASSLGGQRLSGNTIYF	TGTGCCAGCAGCTTAGGGGGACAGCGCCTCTCTGGAAACACCATATATTTT
NA	TRBJ1-5	NA	TRBV25-1	CASSESRGQPQHF	TGTGCCAGCAGTGAATCTAGGGGTCAGCCCCAGCATTTT
NA	TRBJ1-1	few	TRBV4-1	CASSHMQVAGTEAFF	TGCGCCAGCAGCCACATGCAGGTGGCGGGCACTGAAGCTTTCTTT
NA	TRBJ2-1	few	TRBV9	CASSDGPETRPNEQFF	TGTGCCAGCAGCGACGGGCCGGAAACTAGGCCCAATGAGCAGTTCTTC
TRBD2	TRBJ2-1	NA	TRBV27	CASSLLGGRVTYNEQFF	TGTGCCAGCAGTTTATTGGGCGGGAGGGTAACCTACAATGAGCAGTTCTTC
NA	TRBJ2-7	NA	TRBV27	CASSFFSGAYEQYF	TGTGCCAGCAGTTTTTTTAGCGGAGCCTACGAGCAGTACTTC
TRBD1	TRBJ1-3	once	TRBV2	CASSEGGDSDSGNTIYF	TGTGCCAGCAGTGAAGGGGGGGACAGTGACTCTGGAAACACCATATATTTT
NA	TRBJ1-1	NA	TRBV5-1	CASSLGGQRAEAFF	TGCGCCAGCAGCTTGGGAGGCCAGCGCGCTGAAGCTTTCTTT
TRBD2	TRBJ2-2	few	TRBV5-1	CASSGLAGAGELFF	TGCGCCAGCAGCGGGCTAGCGGGAGCCGGGGAGCTGTTTTTT
NA	TRBJ1-1	NA	TRBV19	CASSGGGTEAFF	TGTGCCAGTAGCGGAGGTGGCACTGAAGCTTTCTTT
TRBD1	TRBJ1-4	few	TRBV14	CASSQRTTGVVEKLFF	TGTGCCAGCAGCCAGCGGACCACAGGGGTAGTCGAAAAACTGTTTTTT
NA	TRBJ2-7	NA	TRBV4-2	CASSYETHRAGSYEQYF	TGTGCCAGCAGCTACGAAACCCACAGGGCTGGATCCTACGAGCAGTACTTC
TRBD1	TRBJ2-5	NA	TRBV11-2	CASSLGTGAPETQYF	TGTGCCAGCAGCTTAGGGACAGGGGCTCCAGAGACCCAGTACTTC